This paragraph reports one T cell receptor beta chain. The antigen remains undetermined. The CDR3 extends 3 residues past the end of the read, so its final part is completed from the germline J gene. The data are from a study of T cells in women clearing cervical HPV infection. Across the whole study: Control women cleared a single incident HPV16 infection within 12 months.

The V and J ends lost 6 bases and 5 bases, in that order; junction bases with no gene match: 7. Germline V lookup: CDR1 LNHDA, CDR2 SQIVND (reference sequence). The CDR3 is made up of 14 amino acids. Here immunoSEQ multiplex PCR was the method, and the copy in TCRdb shows in-frame clones only, minus some. Recorded for this sample: under 45,000 clones. Overall study findings and caveats: A classifier using richness and V gene abundances reached an AUC of approximately 0.79. TRBV6-7 abundance was lower in cases than controls (0.11% versus 0.16%).

Sequencing was done on a sample of blood buffy coat. The rearrangement uses TRBV19 and TRBJ1-2, with 9 bases that match TRBD1. The receptor comes from a woman between 18 and 75 years old with a cervical HPV16 infection that either progressed to CIN3+ or cleared (not recorded which). The DNA read from the CDR3 is TGTGCCAGTAGGATGGGACAGGGAGGATATGGC. Its translation is CASRMGQGGYG. In full, the CDR3 is CASRMGQGGYGYTF.